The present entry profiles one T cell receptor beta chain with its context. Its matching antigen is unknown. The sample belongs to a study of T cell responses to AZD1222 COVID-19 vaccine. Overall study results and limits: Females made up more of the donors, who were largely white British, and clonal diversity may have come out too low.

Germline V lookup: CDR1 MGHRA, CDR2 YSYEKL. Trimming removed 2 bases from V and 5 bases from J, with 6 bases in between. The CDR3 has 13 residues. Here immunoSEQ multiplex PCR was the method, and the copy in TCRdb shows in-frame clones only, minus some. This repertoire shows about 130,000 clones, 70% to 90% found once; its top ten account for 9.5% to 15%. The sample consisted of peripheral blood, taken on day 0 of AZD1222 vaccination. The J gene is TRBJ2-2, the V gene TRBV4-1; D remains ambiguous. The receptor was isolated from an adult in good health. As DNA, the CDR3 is TGCGCCAGCAGCCAAAAACTGACCGGGGAGCTGTTTTTT. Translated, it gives CASSQKLTGELFF.